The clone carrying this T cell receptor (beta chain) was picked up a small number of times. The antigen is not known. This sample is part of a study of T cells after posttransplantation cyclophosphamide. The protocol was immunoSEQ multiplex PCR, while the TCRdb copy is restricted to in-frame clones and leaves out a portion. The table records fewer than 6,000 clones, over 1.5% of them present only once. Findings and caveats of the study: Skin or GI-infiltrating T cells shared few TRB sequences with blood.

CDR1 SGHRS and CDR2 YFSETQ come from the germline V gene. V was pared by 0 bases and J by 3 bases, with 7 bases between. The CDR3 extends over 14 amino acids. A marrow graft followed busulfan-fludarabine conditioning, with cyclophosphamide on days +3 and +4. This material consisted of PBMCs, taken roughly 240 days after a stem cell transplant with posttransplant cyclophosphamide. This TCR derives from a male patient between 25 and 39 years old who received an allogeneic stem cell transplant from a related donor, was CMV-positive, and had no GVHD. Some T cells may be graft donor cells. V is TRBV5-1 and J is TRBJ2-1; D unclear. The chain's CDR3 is CASSLGLYYNEQFF. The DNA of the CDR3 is TGCGCCAGCAGCTTGGGTCTATACTACAATGAGCAGTTCTTC.